This T cell receptor beta chain was found in a study of early T cells in non-severe SARS-CoV-2 infection (dated by TCRdb to 2020 to 2023). Regarding the complete study: Because TCR sequencing was done on bulk RNA from unsorted whole blood, the alpha and beta chains could not be paired.

The library was built by means of 5' RACE. For sequencing, a NextSeq 500 was employed. Unique molecular identifiers were attached to individual cDNA molecules in the TCR library protocol so that sequencing error and PCR bias could be corrected. Sequencing covered both TCR alpha and beta chains, and within each sample the abundances of alpha and beta sequences were tightly co-correlated. Turning to the authors' computational methods: Decombinator V4 was used to annotate the V gene, J gene and CDR3 of the TCR sequences. TCRs were defined as expanded if a significant change between any two time points was detected under a Poisson model with p below 0.0001. Abundances of TCRs were expressed as counts per million after normalisation to the total number of TCRs sequenced in each sample. VDJdb, accessed 1 November 2021, was searched for CMV, EBV and SARS-CoV-2 annotated TCRs, excluding TCRs annotated for multiple antigens. TCRdb reworked the public reads: Q25 trimming with fastp, MiXCR clone assembly, productive beta chains retained. Identical CDR3 proteins give one entry, which carries the most common genes and DNA. In this record, the V and J calls reflect TCRdb's handling and not the investigators' own analysis. Across this sample there are 70,000 to 75,000 distinct CDR3 sequences, with 9.5% to 15% seen only once. Approximately 4.5% of the sample is held by the ten biggest clonotypes.

Results the study describes overall, beyond this receptor: VDJdb matching was skewed toward anti-spike CD8 responses and likely underestimated virus-specific expansions by missing private and CD4 specificities.

A case-control design nested within a healthcare worker cohort in London, UK, was used, with weekly nasopharyngeal swab PCR tests and blood sampling performed. Healthcare workers were recruited during the week of the UK lockdown, between 23 and 31 March 2020, and followed weekly for up to roughly 15 weeks. To note about this clonotype: Its antigen is not yet known. No per-base quality is available; no much larger clone lies one base away.

Sequencing was performed on whole blood. This sequence originates from an adult who was a healthcare worker with PCR-confirmed SARS-CoV-2 infection or an uninfected control (not recorded which).

The nucleotide sequence is given as TGTGCCAGCAGTTACGACAGGGTCGGTTACGAGCAGTACTTC. The translation is CASSYDRVGYEQYF. The V and J genes are TRBV6-5 and TRBJ2-7, with 7 bases aligning to TRBD1. V has 2 bases trimmed and J has 4 bases trimmed; junction bases matching no gene number 5. The germline V gene yields MNHEY for CDR1 and SVGAGI for CDR2. The CDR3 has 14 amino acids, counting the end cysteine and phenylalanine. Just CDR3 DNA is preserved here, 42 bases in frame from base 1.